This T cell receptor (beta chain) was recovered during a study of shared clonotypes between healthy human individuals. Study-level information: Ranging from 18 to 49 in age, donors were two women and three men.

The germline CDR1 and CDR2 sequences are MGHDK and SYGVNS. This CDR3 is 13 amino acids long. In replicate PCRs of sorted subsets, about 200 ng DNA, approximately 28,000 T cell genomes, was used. Using immunoSEQ multiplex PCR, the repertoire was profiled, and TCRdb retains in-frame clones only, with some absent. This sample has about 2,500,000 clones, with 85% to 95% found just once. Remarks on this clone: Its cognate antigen is unknown.

Broader study findings: The study found lower generation probabilities in non-shared clonotypes than in those shared by all four donors.

The V gene is TRBV25-1, the J gene TRBJ2-5; no definite D call. The J call may be in error: the DNA end matches TRBJ2-7 better. The source material was naive CD4+ T cells sorted from blood. The subset: CD45RA+ positively selected. This sequence originates from a man between 18 and 29 years old in good health. The CDR3 loop reads CASSSGYSYEQYF. The CDR3 DNA is TGTGCCAGCTCCTCTGGGTACTCCTACGAGCAGTACTTC.